This TCR beta chain was observed in a study of molecular identifiers for immune sequencing clone quantification. Germline CDR1 and CDR2: WSHSY and SAAADI. This CDR3 has 14 residues. J lost 4 bases, V lost 10 bases, and 4 bases had no gene match. This clonotype was recorded at least ten times. In TCRdb, the PCR reads were re-called with MiXCR into one record per CDR3 protein. Here the sample spans 50,000 to 65,000 distinct CDR3 sequences, approximately 26% being singletons. Sequenced: naive CD8+ T cells from blood, with Jurkat cell RNA spiked in. The subset was: FACS-sorted CD8+CD4-CCR7+CD45RA+ naive T cells. The chain has TRBV10-2 and TRBJ2-3, with 14 bases fitting TRBD2. This sequence was found in a human donor in good health. Some libraries in this study had Jurkat cell RNA spiked in. In nucleotides, the CDR3 is TGCGCCATCGGGACTAGCGGGGGACCAGATACGCAGTATTTT. Its translation is CAIGTSGGPDTQYF.